Presented here are 26 T cell receptor beta chains from one specimen sequenced in a study of blood T cells in healthy people across ages. It was with a sample-barcoded 5' primer and a J-beta primer mix that a second PCR of roughly 7 to 11 cycles was run. One entry per CDR3 protein, called by TCRdb with MiXCR from the 5' RACE reads. The sample lists over a million distinct CDR3 sequences, 59% occurring once. The sample was blood. Receptor source: a man aged 18-30 years in good health.

The chain employs TRBV11-2 and TRBJ2-2; 8 bases agree with TRBD1. The length of the CDR3 is 16 residues. The J segment lost 5 bases and the V segment lost 4 bases, leaving 9 bases of the junction unmatched. The germline V gene encodes CDR1 SGHAT and CDR2 FQNNGV. The CDR3 here is CASSSRTGSRTGELFF. Here the CDR3 DNA reads TGTGCCAGCAGCTCGAGGACAGGGTCGAGAACCGGGGAGCTGTTTTTT.

The chain couples TRBV27 to TRBJ2-7, with D uncertain. The CDR3 has 13 residues. The V and J ends lost 0 bases and 7 bases respectively, with 10 bases between them. The germline V gene encodes CDR1 MNHEY and CDR2 SMNVEV (reference sequence). The CDR3 region has the DNA TGTGCCAGCAGTTTATCGATCAGCAGGGAGCAGTACTTC. Translated, it gives CASSLSISREQYF.

The V and J genes are TRBV6-5 and TRBJ1-1; TRBD1 aligns across 7 bases. The germline gives CDR1 MNHEY, CDR2 SVGAGI. The J segment lost 9 bases and the V segment lost 5 bases, leaving 6 bases of the junction unmatched. This CDR3 contains 12 residues. The CDR3: CASSRDRVKAFF. The CDR3 nucleotides are TGTGCCAGCAGTAGAGACAGGGTAAAAGCTTTCTTT.

This clonotype was recorded only once. CDR3 residues: CASSPWSGRDRGEQFF. Written as DNA, the CDR3 is TGCGCCAGCAGCCCTTGGAGCGGGAGGGACCGCGGTGAGCAGTTCTTC. This chain connects TRBV4-1 to TRBJ2-1; 10 bases map to TRBD2. The germline V gene encodes CDR1 MGHRA and CDR2 YSYEKL. V gave up 4 bases and J gave up 9 bases; unmatched junction bases: 12. The CDR3 has 16 residues.

The chain is built from TRBV4-1 and TRBJ2-1, with 10 bases aligning to TRBD1. This CDR3 spans 18 amino acids. J was trimmed by 6 bases and V by 2 bases; bases with no gene match: 13. CDR1 MGHRA and CDR2 YSYEKL come from the germline V gene. The CDR3 sequence is CASSQYPLDRGPINEQFF. The CDR3 DNA is TGCGCCAGCAGCCAATACCCGCTAGACAGGGGGCCTATCAATGAGCAGTTCTTC.

This clonotype occurred a few times. The gene calls are TRBV7-9 and TRBJ1-2; no firm D call. The CDR3 sequence is 13 residues long. Germline V gene sequence: CDR1 SEHNR, CDR2 FQNEAQ (reference sequence). V gave up 6 bases and J gave up 1 base, with 9 bases separating them. The CDR3 nucleotides are TGTGCCAGCAGACCTGAGGATAACTATGGCTACACCTTC. It codes for CASRPEDNYGYTF.

The chain links TRBV7-9 to TRBJ1-4; D is ambiguous. CDR3 length: 15 residues. Germline V lookup: CDR1 SEHNR, CDR2 FQNEAQ (reference sequence). Trimming removed 5 bases from V and 5 bases from J, with 15 bases in between. CDR3 nucleotides: TGTGCCAGCAGCCCGGCCCCGTCCACGAATGAAAAACTGTTTTTT. Translation gives CASSPAPSTNEKLFF.

The chain joins TRBV6-2 or TRBV6-3 to TRBJ2-1, with D tentatively TRBD1 (5 bases). The CDR3 extends over 13 amino acids. Germline loops: CDR1 MNHEY, CDR2 SVGEGT. The V end was cut by 6 bases, the J end by 4 bases, with 10 bases between. The DNA for the CDR3 is TGTGCCAGCAGGGGCCCAGGGTACAATGAGCAGTTCTTC. Translated, it gives CASRGPGYNEQFF.

This clonotype occurred a few times. The chain has TRBV28 and TRBJ2-3; TRBD2 matches 10 bases. Germline CDR1 reads MDHEN; CDR2 reads SYDVKM. CDR3 length: 17 residues. Trimming cost V 9 bases and J 6 bases; bases outside gene matches: 18. This CDR3 is CASQQFGTSGAADTQYF. As DNA, the CDR3 is TGTGCCAGTCAGCAGTTTGGAACTAGCGGGGCGGCGGATACGCAGTATTTT. Combining the CDR3 with reference TRBV28 and TRBJ2-3 gives the whole variable domain DVKVTQSSRYLVKRTGEKVFLECVQDMDHENMFWYRQDPGLGLRLIYFSYDVKMKEKGDIPEGYSVSREKKERFSLILESASTNQTSMYLCASQQFGTSGAADTQYFGPGTRLTVL.

This clonotype came up a few times. J is TRBJ2-1 and V is TRBV11-2; 11 bases are a match to TRBD1. V shed 3 bases and J 7 bases; nucleotides not matched to a gene: 5. This CDR3 contains 15 residues. Germline-derived CDR1 and CDR2 are SGHAT and FQNNGV. The DNA of the CDR3 is TGTGCCAGCAGCTTCGGACAGGGGGCCGGGAATGAGCAGTTCTTC. Translating it yields CASSFGQGAGNEQFF. The variable domain in full, with the rest retrieved from reference TRBV11-2 and TRBJ2-1, is EAGVAQSPRYKIIEKRQSVAFWCNPISGHATLYWYQQILGQGPKLLIQFQNNGVVDDSQLPKDRFSAERLKGVDSTLKIQPAKLEDSAVYLCASSFGQGAGNEQFFGPGTRLTVL.

CDR3 in amino acids: CSVGTTGNNEQFF. CDR3 coding DNA: TGCAGCGTTGGGACGACAGGGAACAATGAGCAGTTCTTC. The chain couples TRBV29-1 to TRBJ2-1; 7 bases are shared with TRBD1. Germline values: CDR1 SQVTM, CDR2 ANQGSEA. V gave up 4 bases and J gave up 5 bases; unmatched junction bases: 5. CDR3 size: 13 residues.

The chain carries TRBV7-9 and TRBJ2-5; TRBD1 aligns across 8 bases. In germline, CDR1 is SEHNR, CDR2 FQNEAQ (reference sequence). This CDR3 is built from 17 residues. After removal of 4 bases from V and 4 bases from J, the junction contained 14 bases not matched to a gene. CDR3 coding DNA: TGTGCCAGCAGCTCCCGTGGTTCTGAGCAGGGGGCAGAGACCCAGTACTTC. It is translated as CASSSRGSEQGAETQYF.

This clonotype was seen a handful of times. The chain carries TRBV20-1 and TRBJ2-3; 10 bases are shared with TRBD2. CDR3 length: 17 amino acids. The germline V gene has CDR1 DFQATT and CDR2 SNEGSKA (reference sequence). Losses at the gene ends were 6 bases for V and 7 bases for J; bases not matched to a gene: 19. CDR3 sequence: CSAQATTLAGVPNTQYF. The CDR3 bases are TGCAGTGCCCAAGCGACCACCCTAGCGGGAGTGCCGAATACGCAGTATTTT.

V is TRBV28 and J is TRBJ1-4; 10 bases match TRBD1. The germline V gene encodes CDR1 MDHEN and CDR2 SYDVKM. The length of the CDR3 is 16 residues. The V and J ends lost 4 bases and 7 bases, in that order; junction bases with no gene match: 9. The CDR3 DNA sequence: TGTGCCAGCAGTTACGGGACAGGGGTCTGGGGTGAAAAACTGTTTTTT. This encodes CASSYGTGVWGEKLFF.

The gene calls are TRBV20-1 and TRBJ2-1; the D call may be TRBD1 or TRBD2 (8 bases each). V lost 6 bases to trimming and J lost 2 bases, with 17 bases between them. Germline V gives CDR1 DFQATT, CDR2 SNEGSKA (reference sequence). This CDR3 comprises 15 residues. CDR3 sequence (DNA): TGCAGTGCCCCAGGGGGCGGGAGGCCCTACAATGAGCAGTTCTTC. Its translation is CSAPGGGRPYNEQFF.

The rearrangement uses TRBV20-1 and TRBJ1-1; possible D gene TRBD1, 6 bases. V lost 1 base and J lost 0, with 6 bases in between. This CDR3 contains 13 residues. Germline V lookup: CDR1 DFQATT, CDR2 SNEGSKA (reference sequence). The DNA for the CDR3 is TGCAGTGCTAGAGGGACAGTGAACACTGAAGCTTTCTTT. Translation gives CSARGTVNTEAFF.

This clonotype has just a few counts. The chain recombines TRBV29-1 with TRBJ1-2, with 10 bases aligning to TRBD1. The germline gives CDR1 SQVTM, CDR2 ANQGSEA. The length of the CDR3 is 15 residues. V was clipped by 2 bases and J by 0 bases; unmatched bases: 3. The CDR3 loop is CSVESGQGTNYGYTF. CDR3 sequence (DNA): TGCAGCGTTGAATCGGGACAGGGGACTAACTATGGCTACACCTTC.

In its sample, this clonotype was seen a few times. The J gene is TRBJ2-7, the V gene TRBV5-1; 9 nucleotides line up with TRBD2. V shed 8 bases and J 3 bases; nucleotides not matched to a gene: 12. The CDR3 has 15 residues. Germline-derived CDR1 and CDR2 are SGHRS and YFSETQ. CDR3 region: CASRVSGLALYEQYF. For the CDR3, the DNA is TGCGCCAGTAGGGTATCGGGACTAGCCCTCTACGAGCAGTACTTC.

The rearrangement uses TRBV4-2 and TRBJ1-2; D may be TRBD1 (5 bases). This CDR3 has 14 amino acids. Germline CDR1 and CDR2: LGHNA and YNFKEQ. V shed 4 bases and J shed 4 bases, with 13 bases lying between them. The CDR3 DNA is TGTGCCAGCAGCCCGGGACTGGACCGCTATGGCTACACCTTC. Translating gives CASSPGLDRYGYTF.

CDR3 amino acids: CASRREGDSYNEQFF. Here the CDR3 DNA reads TGTGCCAGCAGGAGAGAGGGGGACTCCTACAATGAGCAGTTCTTC. V usage is TRBV6-6 and J usage is TRBJ2-1; D might be TRBD1 (6 bases). CDR3 length: 15 amino acids. Germline CDR1 is MNHNY and CDR2 is SVGAGI (reference sequence). V was clipped by 6 bases and J by 0 bases, with 12 bases between them.

J is TRBJ2-5 and V is TRBV4-1; D is possibly TRBD1 (6 bases). Looked up from germline, CDR1 is MGHRA and CDR2 is YSYEKL. CDR3 length: 14 amino acids. V dropped 4 bases and J dropped 1 base, with 10 bases sitting between them. The CDR3 here is CASSPGDTQETQYF. The CDR3 region has the DNA TGCGCCAGCAGCCCAGGGGACACCCAAGAGACCCAGTACTTC.

The chain has TRBV12-3 or TRBV12-4 and TRBJ1-2; D is possibly TRBD1 (5 bases). Deletions cut 1 base from V and 7 bases from J, with 10 bases between. The CDR3 consists of 13 residues. CDR3 loop: CASSLVREGGYTF. CDR3 coding DNA: TGTGCCAGCAGTTTAGTCAGGGAAGGTGGCTACACCTTC.

The chain couples TRBV2 to TRBJ2-3; 7 nucleotides match TRBD2. The V segment lost 5 bases and the J segment 11 bases; nucleotides outside the gene matches: 19. Germline V lookup: CDR1 SNHLY, CDR2 FYNNEI. CDR3 size: 16 residues. This CDR3 is CASSPRGGSRYNEQYF. The CDR3 nucleotides are TGTGCCAGCAGTCCCAGAGGCGGGAGTAGGTACAATGAGCAGTATTTT.

The V and J genes are TRBV5-1 and TRBJ2-3; 8 positions agree with TRBD1. V was pared by 0 bases and J by 1 base, with 4 bases of the junction left unmatched. Germline CDR1 and CDR2: SGHRS and YFSETQ. The CDR3 covers 16 residues. Here the CDR3 reads CASSLENRGGTDTQYF. Here the CDR3 DNA reads TGCGCCAGCAGCTTGGAGAACAGGGGGGGCACAGATACGCAGTATTTT.

A note on this clonotype: A junction boundary mismatches the germline segment, possibly from a read error. V usage is TRBV11-2 and J usage is TRBJ2-5, with D unresolved. The end of the DNA is better explained by TRBJ2-7, so the J call may be wrong. CDR1 and CDR2 from the germline V gene are SGHAT and FQNNGV. The CDR3 is 12 amino acids. Here the CDR3 reads CTSSRGSYEQYF. The CDR3 nucleotides read TGTACCAGCAGCCGCGGCAGCTACGAGCAGTACTTC.

The gene calls are TRBV27 and TRBJ2-7, with 7 positions matching TRBD1. V lost 6 bases to trimming and J lost 4 bases; unmatched junction nucleotides: 15. This CDR3 spans 16 amino acids. The germline V gene encodes CDR1 MNHEY and CDR2 SMNVEV (reference sequence). CDR3 DNA sequence: TGTGCCAGCAGCGAAACCGGGACAGCTACCTTATACGAGCAGTACTTC. It encodes CASSETGTATLYEQYF.